These 2 T cell receptor beta chains originate from one sample sequenced in a study of control samples from healthy donors and cancer patients. Here immunoSEQ multiplex PCR was the method, and the copy in TCRdb shows in-frame clones only, minus some. The sample consists of nearly 40,000 clones, about 94% of them appearing once. The material sequenced was blood. The receptors derive from a woman between 45 and 60 years old in good health.

The chain has TRBV12-3 or TRBV12-4 and TRBJ1-4; D perhaps matches TRBD1 (6 bases). The CDR3 has 13 amino acids. Trimming removed 6 bases at V and 5 bases at J, with 10 bases between. CDR3 DNA sequence: TGTGCCAGCAGACCGGGACACAATGAAAAACTGTTTTTT. Translation: CASRPGHNEKLFF.

This clone was observed a single time. The CDR3 sequence is CASTLTGLGNEKLFF. The CDR3 region has the DNA TGTGCCAGCACGCTGACAGGGCTGGGGAATGAAAAACTGTTTTTT. J is TRBJ1-4 and V is TRBV2; 7 nucleotides agree with TRBD1. The trim removed 7 bases at V and 5 bases at J, leaving 10 bases unmatched. This CDR3 comprises 15 residues. Looked up from germline, CDR1 is SNHLY and CDR2 is FYNNEI.